The 4 T cell receptor beta chains given below trace back to one sample, sequenced in a study of blood T cell repertoires in COVID-19. TCRdb keeps only in-frame clones here, not all; method: immunoSEQ multiplex PCR. The repertoire holds fewer than 70,000 clones, with 80% to 90% as singletons. Material: peripheral blood. These receptors originate from a man aged 45-60 years with acute or convalescent COVID-19.

This clone was seen more than once but under ten times. The chain links TRBV5-6 to TRBJ2-1; 9 positions agree with TRBD1. Unmatched junction bases numbered 11, after V lost 0 bases and J lost 4 bases. The CDR3 has 18 residues. Germline V gene lookup returns CDR1 SGHDT and CDR2 YYEEEE. The CDR3 region has the DNA TGTGCCAGCAGCTTGGAACAGGGGGCTTTAGCGAAATACAATGAGCAGTTCTTC. Protein product: CASSLEQGALAKYNEQFF.

The rearrangement joins TRBV9 to TRBJ2-2; 8 nucleotides match TRBD1. The length of the CDR3 is 13 residues. CDR1 and CDR2 (germline): SGDLS, YYNGEE. V lost 6 bases, J lost 5 bases, and 3 bases stayed unmatched. For the CDR3, the DNA is TGTGCCAGCAAAACAGGGGGGACCGGGGAGCTGTTTTTT. Protein product: CASKTGGTGELFF. Full variable domain (remainder filled in from reference TRBV9 and TRBJ2-2): DSGVTQTPKHLITATGQRVTLRCSPRSGDLSVYWYQQSLDQGLQFLIQYYNGEERAKGNILERFSAQQFPDLHSELNLSSLELGDSALYFCASKTGGTGELFFGEGSRLTVL.

The V call is TRBV30, the J call TRBJ2-2, with 8 positions matching TRBD2. The CDR3 spans 13 residues. V lost 6 bases, J lost 8 bases, and 8 bases stayed unmatched. Germline loops: CDR1 GTSNPN, CDR2 SVGIG (reference sequence). CDR3 sequence reads: CACRREGQGELFF. CDR3 DNA: TGTGCCTGTCGTCGGGAGGGCCAGGGGGAGCTGTTTTTT.

The V and J genes are TRBV7-2 and TRBJ2-2; perhaps TRBD2 as D (5 bases). Trimming removed 1 base at V and 4 bases at J, with 13 bases between. The V gene's germline CDR1 is SGHTA and CDR2 FQGNSA. The length of the CDR3 is 16 residues. CDR3 in DNA: TGTGCCAGCAGCTTAGGCCTAACCGCGGGCACCGGGGAGCTGTTTTTT. Amino acids: CASSLGLTAGTGELFF.